The rows below give T cell receptor beta chains drawn from one sample of a study of T cell repertoires in ileal Crohn's disease. TCRdb keeps only in-frame clones here, not all; method: immunoSEQ multiplex PCR. The table includes some 10,000 clones, roughly 80% detected once. The sequencing sample was made of ileal tissue. The receptors originated from an adult with Crohn's disease. Each CDR3 is given with its conserved first and last residue. A D gene is named only where the DNA matches it firmly. Size is stated for part of the rows, as once, few or many counts, or as a class when the clone is expanded.

TRBD1 . TRBJ1-1 TRBV5-6 CASSLGQGDGAFF TGTGCCAGCAGCTTGGGACAGGGAGATGGGGCTTTCTTT
. few TRBJ1-1 TRBV18 CASSPNLQDTEAFF TGTGCCAGCTCACCAAATTTACAGGACACTGAAGCTTTCTTT
. . TRBJ2-7 TRBV19 CASRSFGGEQYF TGTGCCAGTAGATCCTTCGGGGGCGAGCAGTACTTC
TRBD2 . TRBJ2-7 TRBV6-5 CASSYIAGIYEQYF TGTGCCAGCAGTTACATAGCGGGAATCTACGAGCAGTACTTC
. . TRBJ1-2 TRBV5-1 CASSPQEAKNYGYTF TGCGCCAGCAGCCCCCAAGAGGCGAAAAACTATGGCTACACCTTC
. . TRBJ2-1 TRBV4-1 CASSQGRGNEQFF TGCGCCAGCAGCCAAGGGAGGGGCAATGAGCAGTTCTTC
TRBD2 . TRBJ2-7 TRBV10-3 CAISRQTSGTYEQYF TGTGCCATCAGTAGGCAAACTAGCGGAACCTACGAGCAGTACTTC
. . TRBJ2-1 TRBV5-1 CASSLGQGTYNEQFF TGCGCCAGCAGCTTGGGGCAGGGTACCTACAATGAGCAGTTCTTC
. . TRBJ2-1 TRBV19 CASSDQVSGYNEQFF TGTGCCAGTAGTGACCAGGTATCGGGGTACAATGAGCAGTTCTTC
TRBD2 . TRBJ2-7 TRBV7-2 CASSPRGTSGIREQYF TGTGCCAGCAGCCCGCGAGGGACTAGCGGCATCCGGGAGCAGTACTTC
. once TRBJ2-5 TRBV7-8 CASSYRETQYF TGTGCCAGCAGCTATCGAGAGACCCAGTACTTC
. . TRBJ2-3 TRBV4-1 CASSHSGRTDTQYF TGCGCCAGCAGCCACAGTGGCCGCACAGATACGCAGTATTTT
. . TRBJ2-1 TRBV19 CASSIDLGGWGNEQFF TGTGCCAGTAGTATAGATCTGGGGGGATGGGGAAATGAGCAGTTCTTC
. . TRBJ2-1 TRBV5-1 CASSSIGDEGYNEQFF TGCGCCAGCAGCTCGATAGGTGATGAGGGCTACAATGAGCAGTTCTTC
TRBD2 . TRBJ2-7 TRBV2 CASSGTSENRYEQYF TGTGCCAGCAGTGGGACTAGCGAAAATCGCTACGAGCAGTACTTC
TRBD2 . TRBJ2-5 TRBV6-1 CASSGWGLDKETQYF TGTGCCAGCAGTGGATGGGGACTAGATAAAGAGACCCAGTACTTC